A selection of T cell receptor beta chains follows, all from one sample in a study of beta chain features in type 1 diabetes. Libraries were prepared by immunoSEQ multiplex PCR; TCRdb keeps only in-frame clonotypes and omits some of them. The table has 80,000 to 90,000 clones, 25% to 35% seen once. Sequencing was performed on stem cell memory CD4+ T cells from blood. All receptors come from a woman between 18 and 29 years old in good health. Each CDR3 is given with its conserved first and last residue. The D gene is left open where the match is weak. The listing skips clone size in some rows; elsewhere it reads once, few, many or a size class.

abundance,v_gene,d_gene,j_gene,CDR3nt,CDR3aa
few,TRBV7-2,NA,TRBJ2-2,TGTGCCAGCAGCATCAGGAACACCGGGGAGCTGTTTTTT,CASSIRNTGELFF
NA,TRBV11-3,NA,TRBJ2-4,TGTGCCAGCACCTTATACAGGGTAGCCAAAAACATTCAGTACTTC,CASTLYRVAKNIQYF
few,TRBV7-9,NA,TRBJ1-2,TGTGCCAGCAGCCCCATCACCGCGAACTATGGCTACACCTTC,CASSPITANYGYTF
NA,TRBV10-3,NA,TRBJ2-1,TGTGCCATCACCGAGGGGGAGGGCCGTGAGCAGTTCTTC,CAITEGEGREQFF
NA,TRBV18,TRBD1,TRBJ2-5,TGTGCCAGCTCACCGGGACAGGGATTAGAGACCCAGTACTTC,CASSPGQGLETQYF
NA,TRBV7-8,NA,TRBJ2-3,TGTGCCAGCAGCTTAGCGCAGGGGGGTAGGGCAGATACGCAGTATTTT,CASSLAQGGRADTQYF
NA,TRBV18,NA,TRBJ2-6,TGTGCCAGCTCTTACAGGGTTCCCGATTCTGGGGCCAACGTCCTGACTTTC,CASSYRVPDSGANVLTF
few,TRBV29-1,TRBD1,TRBJ1-1,TGCAGCGCGAACAGGGGGGCGGCCACTGAAGCTTTCTTT,CSANRGAATEAFF
NA,TRBV21-1,NA,TRBJ1-1,TGTGCCAGCAGCAAAGAGGGGGGGGCGGCCTTGAACACTGAAGCTTTCTTT,CASSKEGGAALNTEAFF
few,TRBV18,TRBD2,TRBJ2-1,TGTGCCAGCTCCCCAGGACTAGCGGGTTACAATGAGCAGTTCTTC,CASSPGLAGYNEQFF
many,TRBV18,NA,TRBJ1-2,TGTGCCAGCTCACACAGGGATTCCTATGGCTACACCTTC,CASSHRDSYGYTF
NA,TRBV6-6,NA,TRBJ1-5,TGTGCCAGCAGTTACTCGAATCAGGGAGGTCAGCCCCAGCATTTT,CASSYSNQGGQPQHF
NA,TRBV5-1,NA,TRBJ2-5,TGCGCCAGCAGCTTGGTATCAGGGTTAGAAGAGACCCAGTACTTC,CASSLVSGLEETQYF
NA,TRBV13,NA,TRBJ1-5,TGTGCCAGCAGATTTTTCCCAGGGGATAGCAATCAGCCCCAGCATTTT,CASRFFPGDSNQPQHF
NA,TRBV7-2,NA,TRBJ1-3,TGTGCCAGCAGCCCGGGCTCTGGAAACACCATATATTTT,CASSPGSGNTIYF